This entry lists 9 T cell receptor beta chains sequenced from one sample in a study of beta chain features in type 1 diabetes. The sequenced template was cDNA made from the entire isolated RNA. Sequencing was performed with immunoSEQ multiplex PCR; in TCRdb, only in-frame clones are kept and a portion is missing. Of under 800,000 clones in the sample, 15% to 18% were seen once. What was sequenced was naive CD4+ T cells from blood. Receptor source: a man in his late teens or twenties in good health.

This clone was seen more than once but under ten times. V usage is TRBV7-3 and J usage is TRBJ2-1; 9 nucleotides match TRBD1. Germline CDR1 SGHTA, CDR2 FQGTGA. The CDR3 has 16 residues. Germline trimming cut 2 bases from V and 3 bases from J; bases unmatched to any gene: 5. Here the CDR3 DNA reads TGTGCCAGCAGCTTAGCCGGGACAGGGAACTACAATGAGCAGTTCTTC. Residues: CASSLAGTGNYNEQFF.

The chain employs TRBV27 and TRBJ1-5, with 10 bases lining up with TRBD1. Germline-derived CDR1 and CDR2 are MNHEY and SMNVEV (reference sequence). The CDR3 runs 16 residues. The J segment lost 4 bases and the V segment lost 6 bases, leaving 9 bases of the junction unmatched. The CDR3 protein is CASRHQTGGANQPQHF. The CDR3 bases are TGTGCCAGCAGGCACCAGACAGGGGGCGCAAATCAGCCCCAGCATTTT.

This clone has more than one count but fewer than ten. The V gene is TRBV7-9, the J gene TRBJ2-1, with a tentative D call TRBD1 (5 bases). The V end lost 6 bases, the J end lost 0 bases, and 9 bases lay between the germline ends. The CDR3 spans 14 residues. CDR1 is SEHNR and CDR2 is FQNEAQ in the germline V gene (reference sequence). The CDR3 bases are TGTGCCAGCAGGGGGCCCGGCTCCTACAATGAGCAGTTCTTC. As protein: CASRGPGSYNEQFF.

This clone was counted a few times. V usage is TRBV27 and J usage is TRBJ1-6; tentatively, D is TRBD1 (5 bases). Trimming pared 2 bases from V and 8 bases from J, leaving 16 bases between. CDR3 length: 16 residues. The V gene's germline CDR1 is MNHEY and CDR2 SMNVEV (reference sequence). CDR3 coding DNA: TGTGCCAGCAGTTTAGGCCCCGGGGACTCCGATTCACCCCTCCACTTT. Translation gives CASSLGPGDSDSPLHF.

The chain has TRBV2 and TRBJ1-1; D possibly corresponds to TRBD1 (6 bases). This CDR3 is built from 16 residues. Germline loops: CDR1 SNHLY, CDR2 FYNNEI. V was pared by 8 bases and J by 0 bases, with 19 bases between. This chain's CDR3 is CASGRQGWIMNTEAFF. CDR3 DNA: TGTGCCAGCGGCCGCCAGGGGTGGATCATGAACACTGAAGCTTTCTTT.

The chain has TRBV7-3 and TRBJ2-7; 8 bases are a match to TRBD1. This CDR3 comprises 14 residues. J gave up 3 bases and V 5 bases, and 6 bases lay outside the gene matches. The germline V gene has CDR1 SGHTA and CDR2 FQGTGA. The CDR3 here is CASSPRQGNYEQYF. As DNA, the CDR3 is TGTGCCAGCAGCCCGCGACAGGGGAACTACGAGCAGTACTTC.

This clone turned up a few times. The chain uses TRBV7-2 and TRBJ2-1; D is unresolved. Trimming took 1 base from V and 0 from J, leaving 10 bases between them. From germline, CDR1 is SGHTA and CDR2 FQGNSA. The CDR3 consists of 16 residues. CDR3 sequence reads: CASSLGQAASYNEQFF. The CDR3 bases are TGTGCCAGCAGCTTAGGGCAGGCCGCCTCCTACAATGAGCAGTTCTTC.

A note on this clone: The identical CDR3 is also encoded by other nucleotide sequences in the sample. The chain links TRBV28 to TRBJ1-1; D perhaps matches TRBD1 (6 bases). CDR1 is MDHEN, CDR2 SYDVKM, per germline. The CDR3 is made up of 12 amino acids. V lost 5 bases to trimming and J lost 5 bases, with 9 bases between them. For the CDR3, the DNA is TGTGCCAGCAGTCTGAGGGGGACTGAAGCTTTCTTT. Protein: CASSLRGTEAFF.

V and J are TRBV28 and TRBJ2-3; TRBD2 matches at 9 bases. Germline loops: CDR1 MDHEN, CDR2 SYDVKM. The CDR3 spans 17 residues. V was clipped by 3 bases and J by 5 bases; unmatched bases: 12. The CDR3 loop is CASSFPAGGLAIDTQYF. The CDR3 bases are TGTGCCAGCAGTTTCCCCGCAGGGGGACTAGCCATAGATACGCAGTATTTT.